This TCR beta chain derives from a study of T cell clonotyping in hematopoietic cell transplantation (dated by TCRdb to the early 2020s). General notes on the study: A total of 130 or so blood samples were gathered in the study from roughly 37 consecutive transplant recipients along with their related donors. Recruitment of patients was conducted between late 2015 and January 2017, and follow-up was continued until late 2020 or death. General findings and caveats noted by the study authors: A decrease in recipient TCR diversity was observed after transplant, and a progressive increase in pathologically expanded clonotypes was seen from day 30 to day 180. Just a small fraction of recipient repertoires overlapped with donor repertoires, and more than 95% appeared de novo at the given depth. Sample size was limited, and cells were not sorted, so CD4 and CD8 repertoire contributions could not be separated. Broader TCR repertoire diversity after transplant was predicted by Inverse Simpson Index values from donors and from recipients before transplant.

Interpreted using the paper, the time point label stands for: 180 days after allo-HCT. Recipient blood was collected about 28 days before transplant and at days 30, 100 and 180 after transplant. Using Nuclei Lysis Solution, genomic DNA was extracted from unfractionated peripheral blood mononuclear cells that were either fresh or cryopreserved. CDR1 and CDR2, per the germline V gene, are MDHEN and SYDVKM. There are 15 amino acids in the CDR3, from cysteine to phenylalanine inclusive. Here the CDR3 DNA is all that survives: 45 bases in frame from base 1. Trimming leaves V shorter by 7 bases and J shorter by 1 base, with the junction holding 5 bases beyond the gene matches. The immunoSEQ assay, a bias-controlled multiplex PCR with V- and J-specific primers, was used to amplify TCR beta CDR3 regions from genomic DNA. In a second PCR step, a proprietary barcode and Illumina adapter sequences were attached to the CDR3 amplicons. An Illumina MiSeq instrument was used for sequencing of the CDR3 libraries. The study's processing was this. Export and quality control were done with immunoSEQ Analyzer 3.0, while downstream analyses used R Bioconductor and Immunarch. Repertoire metrics were calculated using only productive rearrangements within the normalized downsampled data set. Clonotypes larger than 5 templates in the normalized cohort were defined as pathologically expanded. The Inverse Simpson Index served as the measure of repertoire diversity. To capture all clonotypes, the CMV-specificity analyses were run on the non-normalized data set. What TCRdb holds here is the immuneACCESS table cut down to in-frame rearrangements. Part of the clones is not present; checked against another copy, under half of the missing clones reflect an unresolved V gene, and the others are unexplained. V, J and clone size reflect that table, while D and trimming were determined from the DNA. The sample has 10,000 to 15,000 clones on record, around 68% of them singletons. In total, the top ten clones hold roughly 14% of the sample.

With regard to this clone: Its antigen specificity is not known. No per-base quality is available; no much larger clone lies one base away.

This TCR came from a male patient aged 60 to 75 who had an allogeneic stem cell transplant from an unrelated donor, so the T cells may come from the graft donor. Some clones in this sample may be carry-over from other donors' samples. The sequenced sample was peripheral blood mononuclear cells, obtained 180 days after allogeneic stem cell transplant. The chain is made from TRBV28 and TRBJ2-1; 9 middle bases align to TRBD2. The DNA sequence is as follows: TGTGCCAGCATAGGGGCGGGGGGGTCCTACAATGAGCAGTTCTTC. The translation is CASIGAGGSYNEQFF.